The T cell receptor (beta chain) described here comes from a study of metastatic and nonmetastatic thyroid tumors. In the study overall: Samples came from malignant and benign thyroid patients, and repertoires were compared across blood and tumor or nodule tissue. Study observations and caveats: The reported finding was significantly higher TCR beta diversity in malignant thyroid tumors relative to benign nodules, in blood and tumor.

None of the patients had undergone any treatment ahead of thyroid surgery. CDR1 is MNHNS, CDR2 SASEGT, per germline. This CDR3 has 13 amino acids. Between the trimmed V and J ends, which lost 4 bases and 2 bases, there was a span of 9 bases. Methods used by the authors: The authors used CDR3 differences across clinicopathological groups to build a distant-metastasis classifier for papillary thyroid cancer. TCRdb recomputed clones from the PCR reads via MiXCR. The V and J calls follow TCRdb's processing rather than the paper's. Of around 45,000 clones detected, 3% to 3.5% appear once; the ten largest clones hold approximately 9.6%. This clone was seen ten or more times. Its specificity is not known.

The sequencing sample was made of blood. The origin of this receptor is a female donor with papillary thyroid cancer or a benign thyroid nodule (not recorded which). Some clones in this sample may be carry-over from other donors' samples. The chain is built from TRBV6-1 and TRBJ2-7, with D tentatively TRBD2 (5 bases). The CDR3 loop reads CASSGREPYEQYF. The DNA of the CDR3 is TGTGCCAGCAGTGGAAGGGAGCCCTACGAGCAGTACTTC.